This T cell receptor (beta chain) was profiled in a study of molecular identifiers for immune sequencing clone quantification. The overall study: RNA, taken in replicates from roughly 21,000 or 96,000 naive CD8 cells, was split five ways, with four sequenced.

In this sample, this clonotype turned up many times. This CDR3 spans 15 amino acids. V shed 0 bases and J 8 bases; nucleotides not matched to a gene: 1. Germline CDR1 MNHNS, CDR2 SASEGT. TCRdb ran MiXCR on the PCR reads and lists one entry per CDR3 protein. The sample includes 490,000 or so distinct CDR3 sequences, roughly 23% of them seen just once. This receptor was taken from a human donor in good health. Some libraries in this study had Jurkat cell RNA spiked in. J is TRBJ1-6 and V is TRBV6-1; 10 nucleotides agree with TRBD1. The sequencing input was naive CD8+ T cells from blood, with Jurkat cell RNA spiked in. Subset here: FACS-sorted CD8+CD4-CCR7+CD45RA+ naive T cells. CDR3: CASSEAGTGDSPLHF. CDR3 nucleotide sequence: TGTGCCAGCAGTGAAGCCGGGACAGGGGATTCACCCCTCCACTTT.